This passage covers 26 T cell receptor beta chains from one sample sequenced in a study of TIL therapy for anti-PD-1-resistant metastatic lung cancer. Sequencing used immunoSEQ v3. Measured with immunoSEQ multiplex PCR; TCRdb has only the in-frame clones, and not every one. The data hold 5,000 to 6,000 clones, with roughly 64% observed a single time. As for time point: pre-treatment sample, taken before nivolumab and TIL therapy. Most excised metastases sampled were pleural nodules or supraclavicular lymph nodes. Source: tumor tissue, taken at baseline. The source is a man between 65 and 79 years old with non-small cell lung cancer.

The chain recombines TRBV5-1 with TRBJ2-1; 9 bases map to TRBD2. The ends lost 0 bases at V and 15 bases at J; junction bases unmatched: 10. Germline-derived CDR1 and CDR2 are SGHRS and YFSETQ. CDR3 length equals 14 residues. Here the CDR3 reads CASSLDPGLASLFF. DNA of the CDR3: TGCGCCAGCAGCTTGGACCCGGGACTAGCAAGCCTGTTCTTC.

The rearrangement uses TRBV27 and TRBJ2-7; tentatively, D is TRBD1 or TRBD2 (5 bases each). The CDR3 contains 12 residues. CDR1 is MNHEY and CDR2 is SMNVEV in the germline V gene (reference sequence). V was shortened by 5 bases and J by 7 bases, with 12 bases between the two germline ends. The CDR3 coding sequence is TGTGCCAGCAGTCGAGGGGCGGGTGAGCAGTACTTC. Amino acid sequence: CASSRGAGEQYF.

This clone was seen a few times. The chain combines TRBV2 with TRBJ2-2; unclear D gene. V was clipped by 6 bases and J by 4 bases, with 6 bases between them. CDR1 and CDR2 (germline): SNHLY, FYNNEI. The length of the CDR3 is 12 residues. The CDR3 region has the DNA TGTGCCAGCAGCCCGTTCACCGGGGAGCTGTTTTTT. This gives the protein CASSPFTGELFF.

This clone has just a few counts. The rearrangement joins TRBV6-1 to TRBJ1-1; 7 bases map to TRBD1. Per the germline V gene, CDR1 is MNHNS and CDR2 is SASEGT. CDR3 size: 11 residues. V was pared by 11 bases and J by 11 bases, with 11 bases of the junction left unmatched. The DNA for the CDR3 is TGTGCCGTAAAAGACAGGGTGGACGCTTTCTTT. It is translated as CAVKDRVDAFF.

The chain has TRBV9 and TRBJ2-2; D is undetermined. CDR1 is SGDLS and CDR2 is YYNGEE in the germline V gene. This CDR3 comprises 17 residues. The V end was cut by 0 bases, the J end by 2 bases, with 14 bases between. The CDR3 coding sequence is TGTGCCAGCAGCGTAGCGGTCGTTAGCCCTAACACCGGGGAGCTGTTTTTT. Protein sequence: CASSVAVVSPNTGELFF.

The chain has TRBV7-9 and TRBJ1-2; D is undetermined. The CDR3 runs to 13 residues. Germline assignment: CDR1 SEHNR and CDR2 FQNEAQ (reference sequence). The V end lost 1 base, the J end lost 8 bases, and 11 bases lay between the germline ends. CDR3 amino acids: CASSLVLQDGYTF. Written as DNA, the CDR3 is TGTGCCAGCAGCTTAGTTCTCCAGGACGGCTACACCTTC.

The chain carries TRBV20-1 and TRBJ2-3, with D uncertain. The CDR3 is made up of 10 amino acids. Germline-derived CDR1 and CDR2 are DFQATT and SNEGSKA (reference sequence). The ends were cut back, 7 bases at V and 5 bases at J, with 7 bases in the middle. The CDR3 DNA is TGCAGTGGAGAGCGAGATACGCAGTATTTT. This encodes CSGERDTQYF.

This chain links TRBV7-8 with TRBJ2-4, with 11 bases matching TRBD2. Unmatched junction bases numbered 11, after V lost 4 bases and J lost 0 bases. This CDR3 is built from 19 residues. Per germline, CDR1 SGHVS and CDR2 FQNEAQ. The CDR3 sequence: CASSSITASGRLAKNIQYF. The CDR3 nucleotides are TGTGCCAGCAGCTCCATCACGGCTAGCGGGAGGCTAGCCAAAAACATTCAGTACTTC.

V is TRBV9 and J is TRBJ2-7; TRBD1 matches at 8 bases. This CDR3 is 15 amino acids long. The trim removed 0 bases at V and 0 bases at J, leaving 2 bases unmatched. In germline, CDR1 is SGDLS, CDR2 YYNGEE. The DNA of the CDR3 is TGTGCCAGCAGCGTAGAGCAGGGGGCCTCCTACGAGCAGTACTTC. Its protein product is CASSVEQGASYEQYF.

The chain employs TRBV28 and TRBJ2-1; 8 nucleotides align to TRBD2. Germline loops: CDR1 MDHEN, CDR2 SYDVKM. V lost 6 bases and J lost 5; bases outside the gene matches: 9. The CDR3 is made up of 15 amino acids. The CDR3 is CASSIAGLGNNEQFF. CDR3 DNA: TGTGCCAGCAGCATAGCGGGGCTAGGTAACAATGAGCAGTTCTTC.

The rearrangement joins TRBV5-8 to TRBJ2-2; maybe TRBD1 (6 bases). CDR3 length: 16 residues. With 4 bases removed from V and 4 bases from J, the gap between germline ends came to 17 bases. Germline CDR1 reads SGHTS; CDR2 reads YDEGEE. DNA for the CDR3: TGTGCCAGCAGCGAATCGTCAGGGGTGATCACCGGGGAGCTGTTTTTT. Translating gives CASSESSGVITGELFF. Drawing the rest from reference TRBV5-8 and TRBJ2-2, the complete variable domain is EAGVTQSPTHLIKTRGQQATLRCSPISGHTSVYWYQQALGLGLQFLLWYDEGEERNRGNFPPRFSGRQFPNYSSELNVNALELEDSALYLCASSESSGVITGELFFGEGSRLTVL.

This clone was counted only a few times. This chain links TRBV7-2 with TRBJ2-7; 7 nucleotides line up with TRBD1. This CDR3 contains 14 residues. Per germline, CDR1 SGHTA and CDR2 FQGNSA. V trimming: 7 bases; J trimming: 3 bases; junction bases outside the gene matches: 9. The CDR3 nucleotides read TGTGCCAGCACACAGGGGACCTACGGCTACGAGCAGTACTTC. Translating it yields CASTQGTYGYEQYF.

The V and J genes are TRBV4-1 and TRBJ2-5; TRBD2 agrees at 11 bases. The CDR3 has 15 residues. The germline gives CDR1 MGHRA, CDR2 YSYEKL. J lost 1 base, V lost 5 bases, and 3 bases had no gene match. The CDR3 sequence: CASSLAGGIQETQYF. CDR3 nucleotide sequence: TGCGCCAGCAGCTTAGCGGGAGGGATCCAAGAGACCCAGTACTTC.

To note about this clone: This CDR3 fails to terminate in the conserved phenylalanine or tryptophan, so it likely reflects a read error. The chain carries TRBV5-1 and TRBJ1-1; D possibly corresponds to TRBD1 (6 bases). The germline gives CDR1 SGHRS, CDR2 YFSETQ. Trimming cost V 1 base and J 4 bases, with 8 bases left between them. This CDR3 is built from 13 residues. The CDR3 region is CASSLRGGTEAFS. CDR3 coding DNA: TGCGCCAGCAGCTTGCGAGGGGGCACTGAAGCTTTCTCT.

The chain combines TRBV11-2 with TRBJ2-2; no reliable D call. Germline V lookup: CDR1 SGHAT, CDR2 FQNNGV. V was shortened by 2 bases and J by 2 bases, with 3 bases between the two germline ends. The CDR3 loop spans 13 amino acids. Here the CDR3 reads CASSLINTGELFF. CDR3 coding DNA: TGTGCCAGCAGCTTAATTAACACCGGGGAGCTGTTTTTT.

The chain carries TRBV5-1 and TRBJ2-1; TRBD2 agrees at 12 bases. V dropped 3 bases and J dropped 7; count of bases not matched to a gene: 2. The CDR3 spans 14 residues. CDR1 is SGHRS, CDR2 YFSETQ, per germline. The CDR3 coding sequence is TGCGCCAGCAGCTCCGGGACTAGCGGGAATGAGCAGTTCTTC. Its protein is CASSSGTSGNEQFF.

The chain is built from TRBV11-3 and TRBJ2-5, with TRBD2 matching 12 bases. The CDR3 runs 18 residues. Germline CDR1 reads SGHNT; CDR2 reads YENEEA. Unmatched junction bases numbered 15, after V lost 6 bases and J lost 4 bases. The CDR3 region has the DNA TGTGCCAGCAGACACCCTGGCGGACTAGCGGGATCGGTAGAGACCCAGTACTTC. Its protein is CASRHPGGLAGSVETQYF.

This rearrangement joins TRBV21-1 to TRBJ2-7. TRBV21-1 is listed as a pseudogene. This CDR3 is 14 amino acids long. The CDR3 DNA reads TGTGCCAGCAGCAATAAGGATCCGGCCTACGAGCAGTACTTC. It yields the protein CASSNKDPAYEQYF.

This rearrangement joins TRBV28 to TRBJ2-1; 11 nucleotides align to TRBD2. Looked up from germline, CDR1 is MDHEN and CDR2 is SYDVKM. The CDR3 is 13 amino acids. V gave up 10 bases and J gave up 4 bases; unmatched junction bases: 3. The CDR3 bases are TGTGCCACCGGGACTAGCGGTTACAATGAGCAGTTCTTC. It specifies CATGTSGYNEQFF.

The genes are TRBV5-4 and TRBJ2-5, with 12 bases identical to TRBD2. CDR1 and CDR2 from the germline V gene are SGHNT and YYREEE (reference sequence). Unmatched junction bases numbered 4, after V lost 0 bases and J lost 1 base. The CDR3 runs to 17 residues. CDR3 loop: CASSLGGLAGTQETQYF. Written as DNA, the CDR3 is TGTGCCAGCAGCTTGGGAGGACTAGCGGGGACCCAAGAGACCCAGTACTTC.

This chain joins TRBV19 and TRBJ2-2; possibly TRBD1 or TRBD2 for D (5 bases each). The V end lost 10 bases, the J end lost 0 bases, and 15 bases lay between the germline ends. Germline assignment: CDR1 LNHDA and CDR2 SQIVND (reference sequence). CDR3 size: 15 residues. The CDR3 nucleotides read TGTGCCACCGGCTCGGGGCCGTCGAACACCGGGGAGCTGTTTTTT. Translation gives CATGSGPSNTGELFF.

This clone occurred a few times. The J gene is TRBJ1-1, the V gene TRBV30; possibly TRBD1 for D (6 bases). Germline-derived CDR1 and CDR2 are GTSNPN and SVGIG (reference sequence). This CDR3 spans 13 amino acids. V lost 5 bases and J lost 6, with 16 bases in between. In nucleotides, the CDR3 is TGTGCCTGGGGACAGTCCCCGGGGCCTGAAGCTTTCTTT. It is translated as CAWGQSPGPEAFF.

This chain joins TRBV28 and TRBJ1-5; D might be TRBD1 (5 bases). CDR3 length equals 14 residues. Germline CDR1 MDHEN, CDR2 SYDVKM. V lost 4 bases, J lost 1 base, and 8 bases lay in between. CDR3 residues: CASSSGGSNQPQHF. The CDR3 region has the DNA TGTGCCAGCAGTTCGGGGGGGAGCAATCAGCCCCAGCATTTT.

This clone was counted a single time. The chain joins TRBV15 to TRBJ1-1; D gene uncertain. CDR3 length: 17 residues. The germline V gene has CDR1 LNHNV and CDR2 YYDKDF (reference sequence). The V end was cut by 0 bases, the J end by 0 bases, with 14 bases between. The CDR3 DNA reads as TGTGCCACCAGCAGAGATTATGAGGGCGGCCTGAACACTGAAGCTTTCTTT. It is translated as CATSRDYEGGLNTEAFF. The full variable domain, its missing parts supplied by reference TRBV15 and TRBJ1-1, is DAMVIQNPRYQVTQFGKPVTLSCSQTLNHNVMYWYQQKSSQAPKLLFHYYDKDFNNEADTPDNFQSRRPNTSFCFLDIRSPGLGDTAMYLCATSRDYEGGLNTEAFFGQGTRLTVV.

The gene calls are TRBV28 and TRBJ2-7; TRBD2 matches 12 bases. This CDR3 is built from 16 residues. The ends lost 4 bases at V and 3 bases at J; junction bases unmatched: 7. Germline-derived CDR1 and CDR2 are MDHEN and SYDVKM. CDR3 sequence: CASSSMGLAGRYEQYF. The CDR3 bases are TGTGCCAGCAGTTCCATGGGACTAGCGGGCCGCTACGAGCAGTACTTC.

The gene calls are TRBV7-3 and TRBJ2-5, with D hard to call. In germline, CDR1 is SGHTA, CDR2 FQGTGA. The V gene lost 3 bases and the J gene lost 5 bases, with 13 bases spanning the gap. The length of the CDR3 is 14 residues. The CDR3: CASSLDPRAETQYF. The CDR3 DNA sequence: TGTGCCAGCAGCTTGGACCCCCGGGCGGAGACCCAGTACTTC.